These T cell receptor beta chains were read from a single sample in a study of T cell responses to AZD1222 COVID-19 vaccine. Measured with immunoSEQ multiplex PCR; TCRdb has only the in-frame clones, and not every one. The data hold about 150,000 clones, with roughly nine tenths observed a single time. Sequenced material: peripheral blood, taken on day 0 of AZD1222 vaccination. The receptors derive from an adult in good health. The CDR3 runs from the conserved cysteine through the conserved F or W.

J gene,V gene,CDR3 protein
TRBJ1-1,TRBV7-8,CASSLVHTEAFF
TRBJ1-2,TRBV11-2,CASSLDKGPTDGTGYTF
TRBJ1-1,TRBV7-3,CASSPTGGVIGNTEAFF
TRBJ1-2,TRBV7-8,CASSENWANYGYTF
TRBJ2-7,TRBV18,CASSQGTGTGNEQYF
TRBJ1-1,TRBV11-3,CASSLRGIEAFF
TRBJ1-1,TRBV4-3,CASSQEPKFLMNTEAFF
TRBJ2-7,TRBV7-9,CASSFRGTVNEQYF
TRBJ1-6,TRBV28,CASSPSTLNSPLHF
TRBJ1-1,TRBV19,CASTPGGMNTEAFF
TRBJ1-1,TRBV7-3,CASSPGYWIVKGGTEAFF
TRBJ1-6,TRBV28,CASSLPLRQGVLTPLRALHF
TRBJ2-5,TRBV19,CASSGFGGETQYF
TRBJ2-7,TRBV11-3,CASTPMRRGEQYF
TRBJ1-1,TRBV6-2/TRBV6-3,CASSYRGPMNTEAFF
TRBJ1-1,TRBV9,CASSRSFDTEAFF
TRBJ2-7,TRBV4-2,CASSQGGVSSYEQYF